This TCR beta chain was found in a study of response to subunit inactivated influenza vaccine. General study points: After each seasonal influenza vaccination, few new T cells are recruited, the authors suggested.

TCRdb re-derived calls from the RT-PCR reads in MiXCR, one entry per CDR3 protein. The table has roughly 160,000 distinct CDR3 sequences, around 9.9% seen once. V lost 0 bases to trimming and J lost 4 bases; unmatched junction nucleotides: 5. Germline V gene sequence: CDR1 SGHDT, CDR2 YYEEEE. The CDR3 has 15 amino acids. This clonotype was picked up a small number of times. The antigen remains unidentified. The sequence came from a man aged 45-65 years who received an inactivated influenza vaccine. The sample here was non-naive T cells sorted from PBMCs, taken roughly 48 days after vaccination. The chain is built from TRBV5-6 and TRBJ1-2; 8 positions match TRBD1. The CDR3, as DNA: TGTGCCAGCAGCTTGGATGGGACAGGCGGCTATGGCTACACCTTC. Encoded protein: CASSLDGTGGYGYTF.